The sequence of this T cell receptor beta chain was determined in a study of blood T cell repertoires in COVID-19. For the study at large: The samples span acute and convalescent COVID-19 from the United States, Italy and Spain.

CDR1 and CDR2 from the germline V gene are KGHDR and SFDVKD. The CDR3 is made up of 15 amino acids. V was clipped by 6 bases and J by 5 bases; unmatched bases: 7. Per the original methods: Estimates of nucleated cell counts were drawn from the amplification of reference gene primers. Sequencing used immunoSEQ multiplex PCR; TCRdb keeps in-frame clones, though not all of them. V and J calls and clone size follow that table, whereas D and trimming were derived from the DNA. The top ten hold less than 6% of the sample, which has 200,000 to 250,000 clones, about 78% seen once. The chain recombines TRBV24-1 with TRBJ2-1, with 9 bases that match TRBD1. The source of this sequence is a woman in her 70s with acute or convalescent COVID-19. Sequenced: peripheral blood. The CDR3, as DNA: TGTGCCACCAGTCCGCCGGGACAGGGAAACAATGAGCAGTTCTTC. It yields the protein CATSPPGQGNNEQFF.